A single sample is the source of the 19 T cell receptor beta chains below, sequenced in a study of shared clonotypes between healthy human individuals. Measured with immunoSEQ multiplex PCR; TCRdb has only the in-frame clones, and not every one. Found here are roughly 500,000 clones, over 75% of them singletons; the top ten hold roughly 13%. Sequenced input: PBMCs. These receptors were obtained from a woman in her forties in good health. Some clones in this sample may be carry-over from other donors' samples.

Comments on this clone: This probably arose from a read error, given a far larger clone one base away. Distinct nucleotide sequences in the sample also encode this CDR3. V is TRBV30 and J is TRBJ1-5; D is uncertain. The germline CDR1 and CDR2 sequences are GTSNPN and SVGIG (reference sequence). The CDR3 contains 14 residues. The CDR3 here is CAWSVLASNQPQHF. The CDR3 DNA reads TGTGCCTGGAGTGTTCTGGCAAGCAATCAGCCCCAGCATTTC.

The chain is built from TRBV7-9 and TRBJ1-3; perhaps TRBD1 as D (6 bases). The CDR3 is 14 amino acids. V lost 1 base and J lost 3, with 7 bases in between. Germline lookup yields CDR1 SEHNR and CDR2 FQNEAQ (reference sequence). CDR3 sequence (DNA): TGTGCCAGCAGCTTAGACAGGGATGGAAACACCATATATTTT. This translates into CASSLDRDGNTIYF.

Notes on this clone: It differs at one base from a far larger clone, so likely a read error. The V gene is TRBV27, the J gene TRBJ2-6, with D possibly TRBD1 on 6 matching bases. CDR1 MNHEY and CDR2 SMNVEV come from the germline V gene (reference sequence). This CDR3 is built from 15 residues. The CDR3 is CASSLTGRGANVPTF. The CDR3 bases are TGTGCCAGCAGTTTAACAGGGCGTGGGGCCAACGTCCCGACTTTC.

The table lists this clone with a few counts. This chain connects TRBV28 to TRBJ2-7; D is uncertain. The CDR3 loop spans 14 amino acids. CDR1 and CDR2 (germline): MDHEN, SYDVKM. With 7 bases removed from V and 10 bases from J, the gap between germline ends came to 23 bases. This CDR3 is CASISRKTPLKQYF. For the CDR3, the DNA is TGTGCCAGCATTTCCCGAAAGACACCTTTGAAACAGTACTTC.

In this sample, this clone turned up once. This chain joins TRBV6-5 and TRBJ2-5, with D perhaps assigned TRBD1 or TRBD2 (5 bases each). There are 13 residues in the CDR3. The V end lost 6 bases, the J end lost 5 bases, and 13 bases lay between the germline ends. The germline V gene has CDR1 MNHEY and CDR2 SVGAGI. The CDR3, as DNA: TGTGCCAGCAGGAGGAACGGGGCCGAGACCCAGTACTTC. It yields the protein CASRRNGAETQYF.

The chain uses TRBV7-9 and TRBJ1-2; D unclear. The germline V gene has CDR1 SEHNR and CDR2 FQNEAQ (reference sequence). The CDR3 is made up of 11 amino acids. Trimming removed 1 base at V and 10 bases at J, with 7 bases between. The CDR3 DNA follows: TGTGCCAGCAGCTTAGGGGCTTACTACACCTTC. Protein product: CASSLGAYYTF.

The J gene is TRBJ1-5, the V gene TRBV6-6, with D unclear. The CDR3 extends over 14 amino acids. Trimming removed 2 bases at V and 0 bases at J, with 5 bases between. Germline CDR1 and CDR2: MNHNY and SVGAGI (reference sequence). The CDR3 nucleotides read TGTGCCAGCAGTTACAAGGGTAGCAATCAGCCCCAGCATTTT. Translated, it gives CASSYKGSNQPQHF.

The V and J genes are TRBV6-1 and TRBJ2-1; D is possibly TRBD2 (5 bases). There are 12 residues in the CDR3. Trimming removed 4 bases from V and 8 bases from J, with 9 bases in between. Germline CDR1 and CDR2: MNHNS and SASEGT. Here the CDR3 DNA reads TGTGCCAGCAGTGCCATCGGGGATGAGCAGTTCTTC. It codes for CASSAIGDEQFF.

The genes are TRBV11-2 and TRBJ1-2; possibly TRBD1 for D (6 bases). The CDR3 totals 12 residues. The germline CDR1 and CDR2 sequences are SGHAT and FQNNGV. V was clipped by 5 bases and J by 3 bases, with 7 bases between them. DNA for the CDR3: TGTGCCAGCAGCGAGGGGGACTATGGCTACACCTTC. Encoded protein: CASSEGDYGYTF.

This clone occurred once. CDR3 sequence (DNA): TGTGCCAGCAGTTGGGGGGCAGGGGTCAACTATGGCTACACCTTC. Protein product: CASSWGAGVNYGYTF. The chain has TRBV28 and TRBJ1-2; TRBD1 might be the D (6 bases). This CDR3 has 15 residues. The V gene lost 4 bases and the J gene lost 2 bases, with 14 bases spanning the gap. The germline V gene encodes CDR1 MDHEN and CDR2 SYDVKM.

The CDR3, as DNA: TGTGCCTGGAGTCAGGGGGGGAAGTGGCAAGAGACCCAGTACTTC. This gives the protein CAWSQGGKWQETQYF. V gene TRBV30 combines with J gene TRBJ2-5; D might be TRBD1 or TRBD2, each matching 7 bases. This CDR3 spans 15 amino acids. Germline values: CDR1 GTSNPN, CDR2 SVGIG (reference sequence). Trimming shortened V by 2 bases and J by 2 bases, and 15 bases separated the two germline ends. Variable domain in full (rest from reference TRBV30 and TRBJ2-5): SQTIHQWPATLVQPVGSPLSLECTVEGTSNPNLYWYRQAAGRGLQLLFYSVGIGQISSEVPQNLSASRPQDRQFILSSKKLLLSDSGFYLCAWSQGGKWQETQYFGPGTRLLVL.

The chain uses TRBV2 and TRBJ1-4; 10 bases match TRBD1. In germline, CDR1 is SNHLY, CDR2 FYNNEI. With 6 bases clipped from V and 7 bases from J, the junction kept 8 bases outside the gene matches. The CDR3 contains 15 residues. CDR3: CASRAGQGLSEKLFF. CDR3 DNA sequence: TGTGCCAGCAGAGCGGGACAGGGGTTATCTGAAAAACTGTTTTTT. Complete variable domain (other parts from reference TRBV2 and TRBJ1-4): EPEVTQTPSHQVTQMGQEVILRCVPISNHLYFYWYRQILGQKVEFLVSFYNNEISEKSEIFDDQFSVERPDGSNFTLKIRSTKLEDSAMYFCASRAGQGLSEKLFFGSGTQLSVL.

This clone was detected only a few times. The chain recombines TRBV6-1 with TRBJ2-7, with D hard to call. The germline V gene encodes CDR1 MNHNS and CDR2 SASEGT. V dropped 3 bases and J dropped 3 bases, with 9 bases sitting between them. The CDR3 has 13 amino acids. The CDR3: CASSESEIYEQYF. DNA for the CDR3: TGTGCCAGCAGTGAGTCGGAAATCTACGAGCAGTACTTC.

V usage is TRBV9 and J usage is TRBJ2-2; D gene ambiguous. Germline V CDR1 and CDR2: SGDLS, YYNGEE. V shed 3 bases and J shed 5 bases, with 11 bases lying between them. This CDR3 has 14 residues. In nucleotides, the CDR3 is TGTGCCAGCAGCGAGCTGAAAGCGACCGGGGAGCTGTTTTTT. Its protein is CASSELKATGELFF.

This chain links TRBV2 with TRBJ2-1, with a possible D match to TRBD2 (5 bases). The CDR3 is 15 amino acids. The V end lost 4 bases, the J end lost 5 bases, and 15 bases lay between the germline ends. The germline CDR1 and CDR2 sequences are SNHLY and FYNNEI. CDR3 in DNA: TGTGCCAGCAGTGGCGAGCGGCGGGCTGACAATGAGCAGTTCTTC. This encodes CASSGERRADNEQFF.

The rearrangement uses TRBV10-3 and TRBJ2-1; either TRBD1 or TRBD2 may fit D (5 bases each). Looked up from germline, CDR1 is ENHRY and CDR2 is SYGVKD. This CDR3 comprises 13 residues. The V end was cut by 9 bases, the J end by 10 bases, with 19 bases between. In DNA, the CDR3 is TGTGCCATTTCCCCGGGACCCCTTAGGGAGCAGTTCTTC. Translated, it gives CAISPGPLREQFF.

Of note for this clone: One base separates it from a far larger clone, so it is likely a read error. The chain couples TRBV15 to TRBJ2-7, with TRBD2 identical over 10 bases. The CDR3 covers 19 residues. Germline CDR1 is LNHNV and CDR2 is YYDKDF (reference sequence). The CDR3 region has the DNA TGTGCCATCAGCAGAGATAGGGCTAGCGGGAGACCACTTTGGGACGAGCAGTACTTC. Protein: CAISRDRASGRPLWDEQYF. Drawing the rest from reference TRBV15 and TRBJ2-7, the complete variable domain is DAMVIQNPRYQVTQFGKPVTLSCSQTLNHNVMYWYQQKSSQAPKLLFHYYDKDFNNEADTPDNFQSRRPNTSFCFLDIRSPGLGDTAMYLCAISRDRASGRPLWDEQYFGPGTRLTVT.

This clone was seen more than once but under ten times. With only one base between it and a far larger clone, this is likely a read error. J is TRBJ1-4 and V is TRBV4-1; D unclear. Trimming left V 2 bases short and J 2 bases short, with 12 bases between. The CDR3 spans 16 residues. Germline lookup yields CDR1 MGHRA and CDR2 YSYEKL. The CDR3 spells CASSQPYSGTNEKLFF. CDR3 coding DNA: TGCGCCAGCAGCCAACCTTACAGTGGCACTAATGAAAAACTGTTTTTT.

The J gene is TRBJ2-1, the V gene TRBV10-3; 9 bases are a match to TRBD1. The germline gives CDR1 ENHRY, CDR2 SYGVKD. This CDR3 is built from 16 residues. V was pared by 10 bases and J by 3 bases, with 13 bases of the junction left unmatched. CDR3 nucleotide sequence: TGTGCCACGAGGATTGCAACAGGGGGCCACTACAATGAGCAGTTCTTC. Amino acid sequence: CATRIATGGHYNEQFF.